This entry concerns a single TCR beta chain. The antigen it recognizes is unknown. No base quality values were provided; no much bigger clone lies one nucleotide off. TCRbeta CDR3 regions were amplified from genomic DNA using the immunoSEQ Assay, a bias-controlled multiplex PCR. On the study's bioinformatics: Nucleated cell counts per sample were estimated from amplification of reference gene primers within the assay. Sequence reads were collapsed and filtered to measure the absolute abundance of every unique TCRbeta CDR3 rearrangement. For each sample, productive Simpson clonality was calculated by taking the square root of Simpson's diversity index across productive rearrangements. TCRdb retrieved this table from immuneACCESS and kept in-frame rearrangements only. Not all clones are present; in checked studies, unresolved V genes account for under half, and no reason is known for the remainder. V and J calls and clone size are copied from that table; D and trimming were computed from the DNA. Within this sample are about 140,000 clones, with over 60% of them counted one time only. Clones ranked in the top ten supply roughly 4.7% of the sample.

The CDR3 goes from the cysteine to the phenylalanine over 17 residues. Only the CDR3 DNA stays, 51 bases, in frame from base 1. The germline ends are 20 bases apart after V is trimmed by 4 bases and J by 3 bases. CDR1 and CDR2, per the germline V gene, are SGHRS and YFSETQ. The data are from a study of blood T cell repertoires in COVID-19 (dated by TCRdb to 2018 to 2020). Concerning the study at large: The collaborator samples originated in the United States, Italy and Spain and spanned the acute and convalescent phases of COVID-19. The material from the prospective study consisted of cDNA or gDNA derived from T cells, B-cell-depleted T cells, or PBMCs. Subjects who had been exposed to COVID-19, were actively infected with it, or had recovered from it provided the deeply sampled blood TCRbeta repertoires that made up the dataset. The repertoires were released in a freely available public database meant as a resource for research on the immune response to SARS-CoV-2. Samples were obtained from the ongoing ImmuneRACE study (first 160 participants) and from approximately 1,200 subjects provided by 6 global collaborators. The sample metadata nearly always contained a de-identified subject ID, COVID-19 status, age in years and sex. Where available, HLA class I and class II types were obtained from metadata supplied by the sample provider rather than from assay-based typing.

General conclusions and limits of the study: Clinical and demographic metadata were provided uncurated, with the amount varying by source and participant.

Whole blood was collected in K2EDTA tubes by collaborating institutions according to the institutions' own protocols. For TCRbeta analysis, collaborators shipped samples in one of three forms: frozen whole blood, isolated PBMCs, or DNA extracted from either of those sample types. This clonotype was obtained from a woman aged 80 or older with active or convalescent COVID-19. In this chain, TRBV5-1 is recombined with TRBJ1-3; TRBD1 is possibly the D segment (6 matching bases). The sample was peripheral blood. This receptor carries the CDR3 CASSQTLQGPGGNTIYF. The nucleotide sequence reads TGCGCCAGCAGCCAGACCTTACAGGGCCCGGGTGGAAACACCATATATTTT. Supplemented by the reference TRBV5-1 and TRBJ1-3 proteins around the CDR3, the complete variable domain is KAGVTQTPRYLIKTRGQQVTLSCSPISGHRSVSWYQQTPGQGLQFLFEYFSETQRNKGNFPGRFSGRQFSNSRSEMNVSTLELGDSALYLCASSQTLQGPGGNTIYFGEGSWLTVV.